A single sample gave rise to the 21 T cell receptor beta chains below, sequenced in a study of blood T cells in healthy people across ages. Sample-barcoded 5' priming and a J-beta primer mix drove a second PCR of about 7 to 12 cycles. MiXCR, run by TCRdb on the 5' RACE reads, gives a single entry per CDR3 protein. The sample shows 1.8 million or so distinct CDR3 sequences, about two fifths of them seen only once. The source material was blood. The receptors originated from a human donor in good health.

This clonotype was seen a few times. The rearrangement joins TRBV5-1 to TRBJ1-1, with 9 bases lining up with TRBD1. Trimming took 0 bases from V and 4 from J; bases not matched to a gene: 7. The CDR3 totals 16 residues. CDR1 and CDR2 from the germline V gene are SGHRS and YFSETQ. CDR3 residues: CASSLAQGARVTEAFF. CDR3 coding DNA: TGCGCCAGCAGCTTGGCACAGGGGGCGCGGGTCACTGAAGCTTTCTTT.

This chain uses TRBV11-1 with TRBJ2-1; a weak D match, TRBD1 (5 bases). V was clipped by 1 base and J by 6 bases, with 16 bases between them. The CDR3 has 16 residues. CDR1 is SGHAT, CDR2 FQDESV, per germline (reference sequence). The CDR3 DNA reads TGTGCCAGCAGCTTAGTGGGGCGTCGTTGGGGCAATGAGCAGTTCTTC. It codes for CASSLVGRRWGNEQFF.

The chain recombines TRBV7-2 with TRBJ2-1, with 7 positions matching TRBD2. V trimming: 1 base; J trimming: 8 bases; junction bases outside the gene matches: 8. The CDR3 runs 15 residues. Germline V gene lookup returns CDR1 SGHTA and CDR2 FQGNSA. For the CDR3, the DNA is TGTGCCAGCAGCTTAGGCGGGGGAGTTTGGGATGAGCAGTTCTTC. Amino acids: CASSLGGGVWDEQFF.

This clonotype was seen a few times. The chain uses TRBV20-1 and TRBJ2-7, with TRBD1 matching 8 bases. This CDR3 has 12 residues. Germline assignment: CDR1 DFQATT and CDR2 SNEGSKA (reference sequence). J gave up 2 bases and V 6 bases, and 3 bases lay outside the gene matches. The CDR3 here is CSARTGTYEQYF. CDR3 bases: TGCAGTGCCAGGACAGGGACCTACGAGCAGTACTTC.

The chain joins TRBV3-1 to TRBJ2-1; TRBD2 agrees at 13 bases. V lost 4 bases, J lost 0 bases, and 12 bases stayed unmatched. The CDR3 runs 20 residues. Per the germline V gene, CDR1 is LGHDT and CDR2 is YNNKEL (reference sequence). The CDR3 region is CASSPSGLAGLLDSYNEQFF. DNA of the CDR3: TGTGCCAGCAGCCCCTCGGGACTAGCGGGGCTACTTGACTCCTACAATGAGCAGTTCTTC.

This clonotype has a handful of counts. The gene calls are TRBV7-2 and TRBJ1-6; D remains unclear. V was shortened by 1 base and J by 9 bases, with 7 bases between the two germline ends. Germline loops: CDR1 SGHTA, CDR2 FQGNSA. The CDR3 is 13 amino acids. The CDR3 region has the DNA TGTGCCAGCAGCTTAGGCGTCAGTTCACCCCTCCACTTT. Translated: CASSLGVSSPLHF.

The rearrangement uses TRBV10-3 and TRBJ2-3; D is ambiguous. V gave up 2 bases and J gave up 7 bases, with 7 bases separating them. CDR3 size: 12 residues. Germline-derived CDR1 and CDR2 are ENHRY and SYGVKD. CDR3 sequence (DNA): TGTGCCATCAGTGAGGAGACCTATACGCAGTATTTT. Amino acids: CAISEETYTQYF.

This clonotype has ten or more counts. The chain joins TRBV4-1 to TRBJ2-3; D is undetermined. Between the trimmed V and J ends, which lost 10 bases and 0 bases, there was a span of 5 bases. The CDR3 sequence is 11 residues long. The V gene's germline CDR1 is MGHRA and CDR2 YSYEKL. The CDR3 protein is CATGSTDTQYF. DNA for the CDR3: TGCGCCACCGGGAGCACAGATACGCAGTATTTT.

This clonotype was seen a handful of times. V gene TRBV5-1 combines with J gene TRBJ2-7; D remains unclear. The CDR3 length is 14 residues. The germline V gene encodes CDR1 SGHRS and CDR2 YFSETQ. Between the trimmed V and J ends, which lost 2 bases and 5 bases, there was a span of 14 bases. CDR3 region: CASSFEALGDEQYF. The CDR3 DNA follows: TGCGCCAGCAGCTTCGAGGCGTTAGGCGACGAGCAGTACTTC.

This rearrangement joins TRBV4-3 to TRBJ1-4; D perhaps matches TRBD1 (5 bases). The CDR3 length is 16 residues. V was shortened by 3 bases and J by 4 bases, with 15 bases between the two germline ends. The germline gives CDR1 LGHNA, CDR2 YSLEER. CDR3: CASSQGRGRSNEKLFF. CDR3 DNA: TGCGCCAGCAGCCAGGGGAGGGGACGGAGTAATGAAAAACTGTTTTTT.

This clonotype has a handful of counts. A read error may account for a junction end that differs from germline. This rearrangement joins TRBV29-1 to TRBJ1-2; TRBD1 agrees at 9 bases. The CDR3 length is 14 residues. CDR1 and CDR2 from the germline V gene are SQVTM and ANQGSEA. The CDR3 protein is CSAETTGGNYGYTF. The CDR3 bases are TGCAGCGCTGAAACGACAGGGGGGAACTATGGCTACACCTTC.

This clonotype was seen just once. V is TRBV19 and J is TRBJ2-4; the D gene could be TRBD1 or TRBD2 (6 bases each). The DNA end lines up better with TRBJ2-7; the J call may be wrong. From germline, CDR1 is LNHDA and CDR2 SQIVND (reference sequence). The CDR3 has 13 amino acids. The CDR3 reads CATGGHAFYEQYF. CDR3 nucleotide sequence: TGTGCCACCGGGGGCCACGCATTCTACGAGCAGTACTTC.

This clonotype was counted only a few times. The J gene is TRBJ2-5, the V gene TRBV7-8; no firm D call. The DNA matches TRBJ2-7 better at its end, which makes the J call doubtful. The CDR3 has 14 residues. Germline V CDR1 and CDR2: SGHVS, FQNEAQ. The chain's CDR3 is CASSNQRPPYEQYF. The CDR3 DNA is TGTGCCAGCAGCAACCAAAGGCCCCCCTACGAGCAGTACTTC.

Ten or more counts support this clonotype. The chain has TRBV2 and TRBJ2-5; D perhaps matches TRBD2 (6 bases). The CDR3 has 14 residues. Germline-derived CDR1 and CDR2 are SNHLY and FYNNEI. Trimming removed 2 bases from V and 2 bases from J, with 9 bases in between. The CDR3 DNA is TGTGCCAGCAGTGAAAGGACTACGCAAGAGACCCAGTACTTC. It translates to CASSERTTQETQYF.

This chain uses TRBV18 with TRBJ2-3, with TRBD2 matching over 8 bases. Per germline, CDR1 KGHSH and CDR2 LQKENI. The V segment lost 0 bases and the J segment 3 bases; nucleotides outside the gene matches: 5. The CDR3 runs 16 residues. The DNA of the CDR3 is TGTGCCAGCTCACCACCGGCGGCGGGGGGTACAGATACGCAGTATTTT. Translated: CASSPPAAGGTDTQYF.

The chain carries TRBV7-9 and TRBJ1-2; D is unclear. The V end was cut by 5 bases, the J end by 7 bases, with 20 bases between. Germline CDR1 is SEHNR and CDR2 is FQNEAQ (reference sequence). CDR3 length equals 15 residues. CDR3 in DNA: TGTGCCAGCAGCCCAGCCCGGAGCGCGGTCGGTGGCTACACCTTC. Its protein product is CASSPARSAVGGYTF.

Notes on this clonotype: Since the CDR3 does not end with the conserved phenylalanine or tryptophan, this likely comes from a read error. The CDR3 is CASSGGGVDYGYTC. DNA for the CDR3: TGTGCCAGCAGTGGGGGGGGGGTCGACTATGGCTACACCTGC. The V gene is TRBV6-1, the J gene TRBJ1-2, with a possible D match to TRBD1 (5 bases). This CDR3 is 14 amino acids long. Germline V gene lookup returns CDR1 MNHNS and CDR2 SASEGT. Trimming cost V 4 bases and J 3 bases, with 12 bases left between them.

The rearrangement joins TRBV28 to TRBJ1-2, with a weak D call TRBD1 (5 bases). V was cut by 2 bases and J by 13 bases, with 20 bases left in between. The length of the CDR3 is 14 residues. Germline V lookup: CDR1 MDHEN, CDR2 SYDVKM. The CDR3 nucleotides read TGTGCCAGCAGTTTAAGAGGGGCCGCTATGGATTCCACCTTC. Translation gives CASSLRGAAMDSTF.

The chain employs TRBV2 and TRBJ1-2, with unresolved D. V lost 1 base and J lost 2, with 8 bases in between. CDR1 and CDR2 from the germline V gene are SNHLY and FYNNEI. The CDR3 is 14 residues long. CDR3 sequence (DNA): TGTGCCAGCAGTGAAGTGTCCGGAAACTATGGCTACACCTTC. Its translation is CASSEVSGNYGYTF.

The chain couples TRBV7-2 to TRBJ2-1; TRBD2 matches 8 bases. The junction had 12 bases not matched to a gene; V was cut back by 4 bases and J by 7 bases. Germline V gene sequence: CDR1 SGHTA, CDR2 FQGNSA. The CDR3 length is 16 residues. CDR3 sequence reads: CASSSPDGRGRNEQFF. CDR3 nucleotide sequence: TGTGCCAGCAGCTCCCCGGACGGGAGGGGTAGAAATGAGCAGTTCTTC. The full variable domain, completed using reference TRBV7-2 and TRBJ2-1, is GAGVSQSPSNKVTEKGKDVELRCDPISGHTALYWYRQSLGQGLEFLIYFQGNSAPDKSGLPSDRFSAERTGGSVSTLTIQRTQQEDSAVYLCASSSPDGRGRNEQFFGPGTRLTVL.

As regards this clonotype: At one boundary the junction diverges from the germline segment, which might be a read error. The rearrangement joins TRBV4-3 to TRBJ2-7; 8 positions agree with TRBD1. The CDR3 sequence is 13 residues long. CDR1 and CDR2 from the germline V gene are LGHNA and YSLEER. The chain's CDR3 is CASSQEQGGEQYF. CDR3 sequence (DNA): TGCGCCAGTAGCCAAGAACAGGGGGGCGAGCAGTACTTC.